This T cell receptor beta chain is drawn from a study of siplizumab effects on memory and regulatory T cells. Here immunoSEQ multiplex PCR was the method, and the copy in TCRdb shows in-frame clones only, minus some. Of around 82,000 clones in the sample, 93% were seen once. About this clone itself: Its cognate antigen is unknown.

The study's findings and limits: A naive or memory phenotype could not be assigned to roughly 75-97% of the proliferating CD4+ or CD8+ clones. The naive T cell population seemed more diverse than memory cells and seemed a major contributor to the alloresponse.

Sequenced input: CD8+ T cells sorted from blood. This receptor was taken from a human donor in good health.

CDR3 in amino acids: CAIQGSGNTIYF. The CDR3 DNA reads as TGTGCCATTCAGGGCTCTGGAAACACCATATATTTT. V is TRBV19 and J is TRBJ1-3, with D possibly being TRBD1 (5 bases). The CDR3 is made up of 12 amino acids. Per the germline V gene, CDR1 is LNHDA and CDR2 is SQIVND (reference sequence). V was shortened by 10 bases and J by 0 bases, with 7 bases between the two germline ends.